This TCR beta chain is from a study of beta chain features in type 1 diabetes. Study results and caveats: TCRB CDR3s were moderately but significantly shorter in Type 1 diabetes patients in all four CD4+ subsets.

Worth noting for this clone: The antigen is undetermined.

Reverse transcription of all isolated RNA meant that expressed TCRB transcripts were sequenced. Sequencing was performed with immunoSEQ multiplex PCR; in TCRdb, only in-frame clones are kept and a portion is missing. The table lists a few hundred thousand clones, around 15% of them singletons. This CDR3 spans 14 amino acids. Germline CDR1 SGHRS, CDR2 YFSETQ. V shed 4 bases, J shed 1 base, and the junction held 4 bases outside the gene matches. Sequenced: naive CD4+ T cells from blood. The chain employs TRBV5-1 and TRBJ1-2, with 7 bases that match TRBD1. This clonotype was sampled from a man between 25 and 39 years old with type 1 diabetes. The CDR3 loop reads CASSMGQNNYGYTF. The CDR3 coding sequence is TGCGCCAGCAGCATGGGACAGAATAACTATGGCTACACCTTC.